This TCR beta chain was sequenced during a study of spatial heterogeneity in lung cancer. The CDR3 runs to 16 residues. The ends were cut back, 6 bases at V and 3 bases at J, with 17 bases in the middle. Germline V gene lookup returns CDR1 MGHDK and CDR2 SYGVNS. Sample time point: sample taken at primary tumor resection. Unsorted samples of tumor, nontumor lung or frozen PBMC had their whole RNA sequenced. Samples were obtained from around 72 donors, all untreated early-stage non-small cell lung cancer patients. The presence of a unique molecular identifier marked each TCR cDNA molecule. MiXCR, run by TCRdb on the 5' RACE reads, gives a single entry per CDR3 protein. The table shows some 11,000 distinct CDR3 sequences, with about 6.2% occurring only once. This clonotype is medium-sized by share.

The TCR originated in a male donor with early-stage non-small cell lung cancer. Material: normal lung tissue next to the tumor, obtained at surgery. V usage is TRBV25-1 and J usage is TRBJ2-2; D gene uncertain. This CDR3 reads CASSGDSATHTGELFF. The DNA of the CDR3 is TGTGCCAGCAGCGGAGATTCCGCCACCCACACCGGGGAGCTGTTTTTT.